These 13 T cell receptor beta chains came from one sample sequenced in a study of cytomegalovirus exposure and HLA in healthy donors. With 60 Vbeta and 13 Jbeta primers, the PCR was carried out. TCRdb's copy holds only in-frame clones and misses some; the assay was immunoSEQ multiplex PCR. This sample carries some 170,000 clones, approximately 74% of them seen once, and the ten largest clones take 2.8%. Sequences were obtained from PBMCs. Receptor source: a woman aged 25 to 39 in good health and CMV-seronegative.

This chain connects TRBV6-5 to TRBJ1-4; 7 bases line up with TRBD1. V lost 6 bases and J lost 3; bases outside the gene matches: 1. The CDR3 length is 13 residues. Germline V lookup: CDR1 MNHEY, CDR2 SVGAGI. DNA for the CDR3: TGTGCCAGCAGAGGGACAGCTAATGAAAAACTGTTTTTT. This translates into CASRGTANEKLFF.

The V call is TRBV4-2, the J call TRBJ1-2; the D gene is possibly TRBD1 (6 bases). The CDR3 sequence is 17 residues long. The germline V and J ends were trimmed by 1 base and 4 bases, with 19 bases remaining between them. The germline gives CDR1 LGHNA, CDR2 YNFKEQ. CDR3 in amino acids: CASSQAAGAQGSYGYTF. The DNA for the CDR3 is TGTGCCAGCAGCCAAGCCGCTGGGGCACAGGGAAGCTATGGCTACACCTTC.

The chain joins TRBV27 to TRBJ2-5; 8 bases align to TRBD1. J lost 5 bases, V lost 4 bases, and 6 bases had no gene match. CDR1 and CDR2 from the germline V gene are MNHEY and SMNVEV (reference sequence). The CDR3 runs 14 residues. Written as DNA, the CDR3 is TGTGCCAGCAGTTCGGGGCCAGGGGGCGAGACCCAGTACTTC. It encodes CASSSGPGGETQYF.

The rearrangement links TRBV7-8 to TRBJ2-1; D is ambiguous. Per the germline V gene, CDR1 is SGHVS and CDR2 is FQNEAQ. Trimming took off 5 bases at V and 6 bases at J, with 8 bases between the two ends. This CDR3 has 12 residues. CDR3 amino acids: CASSPNSNEQFF. CDR3 coding DNA: TGTGCCAGCAGCCCCAACAGCAATGAGCAGTTCTTC.

This clone came up once. The gene calls are TRBV19 and TRBJ1-1; 9 nucleotides line up with TRBD1. CDR1 is LNHDA and CDR2 is SQIVND in the germline V gene (reference sequence). Germline trimming cut 7 bases from V and 2 bases from J; bases unmatched to any gene: 5. The CDR3 is made up of 14 amino acids. In nucleotides, the CDR3 is TGTGCCAGTAACCCGGGACAGGGAAACACTGAAGCTTTCTTT. Translated: CASNPGQGNTEAFF.

The chain has TRBV5-1 and TRBJ2-1, with 14 bases identical to TRBD2. Germline lookup yields CDR1 SGHRS and CDR2 YFSETQ. The CDR3 is 22 amino acids. V shed 4 bases and J 0 bases; nucleotides not matched to a gene: 18. The CDR3 sequence: CASSPGTSGGVRTSFSYNEQFF. CDR3 nucleotides: TGCGCCAGCAGCCCCGGGACTAGCGGGGGTGTTCGAACCTCATTCTCCTACAATGAGCAGTTCTTC. Looking up the rest from reference TRBV5-1 and TRBJ2-1 gives the full variable domain: KAGVTQTPRYLIKTRGQQVTLSCSPISGHRSVSWYQQTPGQGLQFLFEYFSETQRNKGNFPGRFSGRQFSNSRSEMNVSTLELGDSALYLCASSPGTSGGVRTSFSYNEQFFGPGTRLTVL.

The rearrangement links TRBV29-1 to TRBJ2-6, with D unclear. CDR1 and CDR2 from the germline V gene are SQVTM and ANQGSEA. The V and J ends lost 4 bases and 2 bases respectively, with 6 bases between them. CDR3 length equals 13 residues. CDR3 bases: TGCAGCGTTGGGGCAGCTGGGGCCAACGTCCTGACTTTC. Its protein is CSVGAAGANVLTF.

V and J are TRBV5-5 and TRBJ1-5; the D is unclear. V was clipped by 1 base and J by 6 bases, with 8 bases between them. The germline gives CDR1 SGHKS, CDR2 YYEKEE (reference sequence). CDR3 size: 13 residues. CDR3 in DNA: TGTGCCAGCAGCTTGCAGAGGTCTCAGCCCCAGCATTTT. It yields the protein CASSLQRSQPQHF.

J is TRBJ1-5 and V is TRBV5-1, with D possibly TRBD1 on 6 matching bases. The V gene lost 4 bases and the J gene lost 6 bases, with 17 bases spanning the gap. Germline CDR1 is SGHRS and CDR2 is YFSETQ. CDR3 length: 15 amino acids. The CDR3 coding sequence is TGCGCCAGCAGCACCTCGGGGTCGACAGGTCAGCCCCAGCATTTT. Translation: CASSTSGSTGQPQHF.

This clone was recorded once. The chain uses TRBV19 and TRBJ1-1, with TRBD1 identical over 8 bases. Germline CDR1 LNHDA, CDR2 SQIVND (reference sequence). The J segment lost 5 bases and the V segment lost 1 base, leaving 6 bases of the junction unmatched. This CDR3 contains 15 residues. CDR3 loop: CASSIVGRGRTEAFF. Written as DNA, the CDR3 is TGTGCCAGTAGTATAGTCGGCAGGGGGCGGACTGAAGCTTTCTTT.

The chain has TRBV6-5 and TRBJ2-1; possibly TRBD2 for D (5 bases). The CDR3 totals 15 residues. Looked up from germline, CDR1 is MNHEY and CDR2 is SVGAGI. V lost 2 bases and J lost 7, with 15 bases in between. The CDR3 nucleotides read TGTGCCAGCAGTTACCCTACGGGGAAGGGTAATGAGCAGTTCTTC. The encoded protein is CASSYPTGKGNEQFF.

The rearrangement uses TRBV28 and TRBJ2-2; D possibly corresponds to TRBD2 (5 bases). V was trimmed by 8 bases and J by 5 bases, leaving 9 bases between them. Germline V gene lookup returns CDR1 MDHEN and CDR2 SYDVKM. This CDR3 spans 12 amino acids. CDR3 amino acids: CASCIATGELFF. CDR3 sequence (DNA): TGTGCCAGCTGTATAGCGACCGGGGAGCTGTTTTTT.

The CDR3 nucleotides read TGTGCCAGCAGCCAAAATACAAGGAACACTGAAGCTTTCTTT. Amino acids: CASSQNTRNTEAFF. The chain employs TRBV4-2 and TRBJ1-1; D not resolved. Trimming pared 2 bases from V and 1 base from J, leaving 8 bases between. Germline assignment: CDR1 LGHNA and CDR2 YNFKEQ. The CDR3 has 14 residues.